One sample yielded the 32 T cell receptor beta chains listed below, sequenced in a study of blood T cell repertoires in COVID-19. The table came from immunoSEQ multiplex PCR; TCRdb's copy has only in-frame clones and leaves some out. The sample holds fewer than 300,000 clones, over 70% seen once. Sequencing was done on a sample of peripheral blood. The receptor set was obtained from a human donor in a cohort sampled during active COVID-19.

This chain uses TRBV7-9 with TRBJ2-7, with 14 bases identical to TRBD2. V shed 8 bases and J 6 bases; nucleotides not matched to a gene: 21. The CDR3 loop spans 19 amino acids. Per germline, CDR1 SEHNR and CDR2 FQNEAQ (reference sequence). The CDR3 nucleotides read TGTGCCAGCTCCCCCCCGAGGGGGACTAGCGGGAGTCGGGACCTCGAGCAGTACTTC. Its translation: CASSPPRGTSGSRDLEQYF.

This sequence joins TRBV5-1 and TRBJ2-7; TRBD2 aligns across 8 bases. CDR3 length equals 15 residues. V was clipped by 7 bases and J by 6 bases; unmatched bases: 15. Germline CDR1 is SGHRS and CDR2 is YFSETQ. The CDR3 nucleotides are TGCGCCAGCCACCTAAAAGCGGGAGCGAATGGCGAGCAGTACTTC. Protein sequence: CASHLKAGANGEQYF. The entire variable domain, with the rest obtained from reference TRBV5-1 and TRBJ2-7, is as follows: KAGVTQTPRYLIKTRGQQVTLSCSPISGHRSVSWYQQTPGQGLQFLFEYFSETQRNKGNFPGRFSGRQFSNSRSEMNVSTLELGDSALYLCASHLKAGANGEQYFGPGTRLTVT.

V gene TRBV6-5 combines with J gene TRBJ2-7; TRBD1 aligns across 7 bases. CDR3 length: 13 residues. Germline-derived CDR1 and CDR2 are MNHEY and SVGAGI. J gave up 13 bases and V 7 bases, and 16 bases lay outside the gene matches. The CDR3 sequence is CASNPSGQALSYF. In nucleotides, the CDR3 is TGTGCCAGCAACCCATCAGGACAGGCTTTGAGTTACTTC.

This chain links TRBV28 with TRBJ2-1; D unresolved. Germline assignment: CDR1 MDHEN and CDR2 SYDVKM. Trimming took off 2 bases at V and 7 bases at J, with 12 bases between the two ends. This CDR3 contains 14 residues. The CDR3: CASSLRSPVNEQFF. The CDR3 DNA is TGTGCCAGCAGTTTACGATCCCCGGTTAATGAGCAGTTCTTC.

The chain recombines TRBV21-1 with TRBJ2-3; the D call TRBD1 from the table was never checked on the DNA. TRBV21-1 is deemed a pseudogene. The CDR3 sequence is 20 residues long. The CDR3: CASSRKPDRGLGLWADTQYF. In DNA, the CDR3 is TGTGCCAGCAGCCGAAAACCTGACAGGGGGCTCGGGCTGTGGGCCGATACGCAGTATTTT.

The chain combines TRBV29-1 with TRBJ2-1, with 13 bases matching TRBD2. The CDR3 totals 14 residues. Germline V gene data show CDR1 as SQVTM and CDR2 as ANQGSEA. After removal of 7 bases from V and 9 bases from J, the junction contained 9 bases not matched to a gene. The CDR3 spells CSGRTSGSVGEQFF. CDR3 nucleotide sequence: TGCAGCGGCCGGACTAGCGGGAGTGTTGGTGAGCAGTTCTTC.

This rearrangement joins TRBV4-1 to TRBJ1-2, with D perhaps matching TRBD1 (5 bases). CDR1 MGHRA and CDR2 YSYEKL come from the germline V gene. CDR3 size: 16 residues. The V end was cut by 0 bases, the J end by 4 bases, with 15 bases between. This CDR3 reads CASSQENTGPAYGYTF. CDR3 DNA: TGCGCCAGCAGCCAAGAGAACACAGGCCCGGCCTATGGCTACACCTTC.

The chain couples TRBV2 to TRBJ2-5; TRBD2 matches 14 bases. The CDR3 is 18 amino acids. The germline V gene has CDR1 SNHLY and CDR2 FYNNEI. Losses at the gene ends were 6 bases for V and 5 bases for J; bases not matched to a gene: 14. This CDR3 reads CASSRGTSGSTVLETQYF. In DNA form, the CDR3 reads TGTGCCAGCAGCCGAGGGACTAGCGGGAGTACAGTATTGGAGACCCAGTACTTC.

V is TRBV5-6 and J is TRBJ2-1, with 9 bases fitting TRBD1. There are 15 residues in the CDR3. The ends lost 4 bases at V and 5 bases at J; junction bases unmatched: 7. Germline loops: CDR1 SGHDT, CDR2 YYEEEE. CDR3 sequence: CASSPQGALDNEQFF. CDR3 nucleotide sequence: TGTGCCAGCAGCCCACAGGGGGCGCTGGACAATGAGCAGTTCTTC. Looking up the rest from reference TRBV5-6 and TRBJ2-1 gives the full variable domain: DAGVTQSPTHLIKTRGQQVTLRCSPKSGHDTVSWYQQALGQGPQFIFQYYEEEERQRGNFPDRFSGHQFPNYSSELNVNALLLGDSALYLCASSPQGALDNEQFFGPGTRLTVL.

V usage is TRBV19 and J usage is TRBJ2-1; D gene uncertain. Germline V gives CDR1 LNHDA, CDR2 SQIVND (reference sequence). This CDR3 region has 14 residues. V was cut by 0 bases and J by 8 bases, with 11 bases left in between. CDR3 DNA: TGTGCCAGTAGTATAGATTCCCTCTCCCATGAGCAGTTCTTC. Residues: CASSIDSLSHEQFF.

This clone was recorded a few times. The chain couples TRBV11-2 to TRBJ1-1, with D unclear. Trimming took 5 bases from V and 0 from J, leaving 13 bases between them. The germline V gene has CDR1 SGHAT and CDR2 FQNNGV. There are 15 residues in the CDR3. The CDR3 here is CASSRPSSMNTEAFF. CDR3 nucleotides: TGTGCCAGCAGCCGCCCGAGTAGCATGAACACTGAAGCTTTCTTT.

This chain joins TRBV29-1 and TRBJ2-1; D remains ambiguous. The CDR3 is made up of 13 amino acids. Germline V gene sequence: CDR1 SQVTM, CDR2 ANQGSEA. With 3 bases removed from V and 2 bases from J, the gap between germline ends came to 8 bases. The CDR3 coding sequence is TGCAGCGTTGAGTTGCGGACCTACAATGAGCAGTTCTTC. Translation gives CSVELRTYNEQFF.

This clone appeared a few times. The rearrangement joins TRBV4-1 to TRBJ2-1; 9 nucleotides line up with TRBD2. Germline V lookup: CDR1 MGHRA, CDR2 YSYEKL. This CDR3 region has 16 residues. V dropped 5 bases and J dropped 0; count of bases not matched to a gene: 5. The CDR3 here is CASSGQAGGSYNEQFF. The CDR3 DNA follows: TGCGCCAGCAGCGGTCAAGCGGGAGGCTCCTACAATGAGCAGTTCTTC.

This chain links TRBV19 with TRBJ2-4, with D perhaps matching TRBD2 (6 bases). Germline assignment: CDR1 LNHDA and CDR2 SQIVND (reference sequence). This CDR3 region has 15 residues. V lost 7 bases to trimming and J lost 2 bases, with 15 bases between them. The CDR3 sequence: CASMERGGSKNIQYF. In DNA form, the CDR3 reads TGTGCCAGTATGGAACGGGGAGGCTCCAAAAACATTCAGTACTTC.

The chain links TRBV5-6 to TRBJ2-7; D is undetermined. CDR1 and CDR2 (germline): SGHDT, YYEEEE. The CDR3 sequence is 14 residues long. With 4 bases removed from V and 1 base from J, the gap between germline ends came to 12 bases. The CDR3: CASSPLRGSYEQYF. CDR3 bases: TGTGCCAGCAGCCCACTACGCGGATCCTACGAGCAGTACTTC.

The chain is built from TRBV5-1 and TRBJ1-2; TRBD1 matches 7 bases. The CDR3 is made up of 14 amino acids. The junction had 5 bases not matched to a gene; V was cut back by 4 bases and J by 2 bases. Germline V CDR1 and CDR2: SGHRS, YFSETQ. CDR3: CASSTQTGNYGYTF. The CDR3 DNA reads TGCGCCAGCAGCACACAGACAGGGAACTATGGCTACACCTTC.

The genes are TRBV27 and TRBJ2-1; TRBD1 agrees at 8 bases. The CDR3 contains 16 residues. Trimming removed 6 bases from V and 0 bases from J; junction bases left unmatched: 7. Germline V gene lookup returns CDR1 MNHEY and CDR2 SMNVEV (reference sequence). The CDR3 spells CASSYYRGSSYNEQFF. Written as DNA, the CDR3 is TGTGCCAGCAGCTACTACAGGGGGAGCTCCTACAATGAGCAGTTCTTC.

The rearrangement uses TRBV7-8 and TRBJ2-1, with TRBD2 matching over 7 bases. Germline V CDR1 and CDR2: SGHVS, FQNEAQ. The CDR3 spans 14 residues. V dropped 6 bases and J dropped 3; count of bases not matched to a gene: 5. CDR3 residues: CASSLSGNYNEQFF. Written as DNA, the CDR3 is TGTGCCAGCAGTCTCAGCGGGAACTACAATGAGCAGTTCTTC.

The chain combines TRBV19 with TRBJ2-7; TRBD2 matches at 7 bases. The trim removed 5 bases at V and 2 bases at J, leaving 9 bases unmatched. Looked up from germline, CDR1 is LNHDA and CDR2 is SQIVND (reference sequence). This CDR3 has 15 residues. CDR3 protein: CASSFPGGKPYEQYF. DNA of the CDR3: TGTGCCAGTAGTTTCCCGGGGGGTAAACCCTACGAGCAGTACTTC.

This sequence joins TRBV6-5 and TRBJ1-2; D call uncertain. V was trimmed by 0 bases and J by 0 bases, leaving 8 bases between them. The germline gives CDR1 MNHEY, CDR2 SVGAGI. This CDR3 has 15 amino acids. The CDR3 region is CASSYSRIANYGYTF. Here the CDR3 DNA reads TGTGCCAGCAGTTACTCCAGGATAGCTAACTATGGCTACACCTTC.

V and J are TRBV5-5 and TRBJ2-1; 8 bases match TRBD2. CDR3 size: 16 residues. Germline V lookup: CDR1 SGHKS, CDR2 YYEKEE (reference sequence). Trimming removed 0 bases from V and 2 bases from J; junction bases left unmatched: 4. As DNA, the CDR3 is TGTGCCAGCAGCTTGGCCGGGACTAGGGCCTACAATGAGCAGTTCTTC. Amino acids: CASSLAGTRAYNEQFF.

The gene calls are TRBV7-9 and TRBJ2-3, with 8 bases lining up with TRBD2. The V gene end was trimmed by 5 bases and the J gene end by 4 bases; junction bases not matched to a gene: 8. This CDR3 contains 15 residues. Germline CDR1 and CDR2: SEHNR and FQNEAQ (reference sequence). The CDR3 is CASSEAGTRSDTQYF. CDR3 coding DNA: TGTGCCAGCAGCGAAGCCGGGACTAGATCAGATACGCAGTATTTT. The full variable domain, rest sourced from reference TRBV7-9 and TRBJ2-3, is DTGVSQNPRHKITKRGQNVTFRCDPISEHNRLYWYRQTLGQGPEFLTYFQNEAQLEKSRLLSDRFSAERPKGSFSTLEIQRTEQGDSAMYLCASSEAGTRSDTQYFGPGTRLTVL.

Turning to this clone: Other DNA sequences in the sample encode the same CDR3. The chain is built from TRBV12-3 or TRBV12-4 and TRBJ1-1; D is perhaps TRBD1 (5 bases). V lost 3 bases and J 5 bases, leaving 10 bases between the germline ends. The CDR3 totals 13 residues. CDR3 DNA: TGTGCCAGCAGTTTGGGGGGTGGGACTGAAGCTTTCTTT. Residues: CASSLGGGTEAFF.

This chain uses TRBV12-3 or TRBV12-4 with TRBJ2-7, with 10 bases matching TRBD1. The CDR3 length is 13 residues. The ends lost 6 bases at V and 2 bases at J; junction bases unmatched: 1. The CDR3 bases are TGTGCCAGCAGGGGGACAGGGGCCTACGAGCAGTACTTC. Its protein is CASRGTGAYEQYF.

The rearrangement uses TRBV4-3 and TRBJ1-2, with 7 bases that match TRBD1. This CDR3 has 17 amino acids. V was pared by 0 bases and J by 1 base, with 8 bases of the junction left unmatched. Per the germline V gene, CDR1 is LGHNA and CDR2 is YSLEER. This CDR3 reads CASSQDASGGRNYGYTF. The CDR3 DNA reads TGCGCCAGCAGCCAAGATGCGTCAGGGGGACGTAACTATGGCTACACCTTC.

The chain uses TRBV10-3 and TRBJ2-7, with 8 bases identical to TRBD1. The CDR3 spans 14 residues. Germline CDR1 and CDR2: ENHRY and SYGVKD. The trim removed 0 bases at V and 4 bases at J, leaving 2 bases unmatched. In DNA, the CDR3 is TGTGCCATCAGTGAGTCGGACAGGGTTTACGAGCAGTACTTC. Its translation: CAISESDRVYEQYF.

The chain couples TRBV4-1 to TRBJ1-3; D remains ambiguous. Germline V gene lookup returns CDR1 MGHRA and CDR2 YSYEKL. The V and J ends lost 5 bases and 2 bases respectively, with 16 bases between them. CDR3 length: 16 amino acids. CDR3 nucleotide sequence: TGCGCCAGCAGCTCCCCGTTCGAGCCAACTGGAAACACCATATATTTT. Its translation is CASSSPFEPTGNTIYF.

The chain carries TRBV6-1 and TRBJ1-5; D may be TRBD1 (5 bases). Germline CDR1 is MNHNS and CDR2 is SASEGT. The CDR3 runs 15 residues. Trimming took off 2 bases at V and 3 bases at J, with 11 bases between the two ends. The CDR3 DNA reads as TGTGCCAGCAGTGAACGCGGACATAACAATCAGCCCCAGCATTTT. This codes for CASSERGHNNQPQHF.

V and J are TRBV7-2 and TRBJ1-6, with D possibly TRBD1 on 5 matching bases. The length of the CDR3 is 15 residues. V was shortened by 2 bases and J by 7 bases, with 12 bases between the two germline ends. Germline values: CDR1 SGHTA, CDR2 FQGNSA. Here the CDR3 reads CASSLLVRGNSPLHF. As DNA, the CDR3 is TGTGCCAGCAGCTTACTGGTACGGGGGAATTCACCCCTCCACTTT.

The V gene is TRBV5-5, the J gene TRBJ1-6, with D tentatively TRBD1 (5 bases). Looked up from germline, CDR1 is SGHKS and CDR2 is YYEKEE (reference sequence). This CDR3 has 14 residues. V lost 4 bases and J 6 bases, leaving 11 bases between the germline ends. The CDR3 DNA is TGTGCCAGCAGCAACAGGAATTTTAATTCACCCCTCCACTTT. This encodes CASSNRNFNSPLHF.

The chain employs TRBV4-1 and TRBJ2-7; D unclear. V was clipped by 0 bases and J by 1 base, with 7 bases between them. CDR3 length: 14 amino acids. CDR1 and CDR2 from the germline V gene are MGHRA and YSYEKL. CDR3 coding DNA: TGCGCCAGCAGCCAAGATTCAATTTCCTACGAGCAGTACTTC. It yields the protein CASSQDSISYEQYF.

This rearrangement joins TRBV20-1 to TRBJ1-2, with D unresolved. The CDR3 consists of 8 residues. Trimming removed 5 bases from V and 12 bases from J, with 7 bases in between. Germline loops: CDR1 DFQATT, CDR2 SNEGSKA (reference sequence). Written as DNA, the CDR3 is TGCAGTGCTGGGGAGGACACCTTC. Its translation is CSAGEDTF.